The 10 T cell receptor beta chains reported below all come from one sample, sequenced in a study of CD8+ T cells in alopecia areata. Indicated treatment: oral pan-JAK inhibitor, 5-10 mg twice daily. Sequencing relied on a cDNA template that was reverse transcribed from extracted RNA. Clones were read by immunoSEQ multiplex PCR, and TCRdb kept only the in-frame ones, dropping some. This table has about 64,000 clones, 46% appearing once. Sequenced here: CD8+ T cells sorted from blood, sampled at roughly week 36, from a patient treated with tofacitinib. Source of these receptors: a human donor with alopecia areata.

The rearrangement joins TRBV29-1 to TRBJ2-1; TRBD1 matches 8 bases. CDR3 length: 13 residues. Germline assignment: CDR1 SQVTM and CDR2 ANQGSEA. V gave up 4 bases and J gave up 7 bases; unmatched junction bases: 6. CDR3 residues: CSVGQGARNEQFF. The CDR3 coding sequence is TGCAGCGTTGGGCAGGGGGCTAGGAATGAGCAGTTCTTC.

V and J are TRBV27 and TRBJ2-7; D ambiguous. V dropped 4 bases and J dropped 6 bases, with 16 bases sitting between them. The CDR3 covers 14 residues. Germline CDR1 and CDR2: MNHEY and SMNVEV (reference sequence). CDR3 sequence reads: CASSSTDFYGEQYF. The CDR3 nucleotides read TGTGCCAGCAGTTCTACAGATTTTTATGGCGAGCAGTACTTC.

The V gene is TRBV29-1, the J gene TRBJ2-2, with 13 nucleotides matching TRBD2. V shed 4 bases and J 5 bases; nucleotides not matched to a gene: 7. This CDR3 spans 16 amino acids. CDR1 SQVTM and CDR2 ANQGSEA come from the germline V gene. The CDR3 DNA reads as TGCAGCGTTGGAAATGGACTAGCGGGAGAAACCGGGGAGCTGTTTTTT. This sequence encodes CSVGNGLAGETGELFF.

This chain links TRBV7-9 with TRBJ2-5; D remains ambiguous. The germline gives CDR1 SEHNR, CDR2 FQNEAQ (reference sequence). This CDR3 is built from 13 residues. The V gene lost 11 bases and the J gene lost 2 bases, with 15 bases spanning the gap. The CDR3 loop reads CACDKNIQETQYF. CDR3 sequence (DNA): TGTGCCTGCGACAAGAACATTCAAGAGACCCAGTACTTC.

The rearrangement links TRBV25-1 to TRBJ2-7, with D unclear. The CDR3 contains 12 residues. Deletions cut 4 bases from V and 1 base from J, with 5 bases between. In germline, CDR1 is MGHDK, CDR2 SYGVNS. CDR3 sequence (DNA): TGTGCCAGCAGTGTCGGTTCCTACGAGCAGTACTTC. Translated: CASSVGSYEQYF.

This chain uses TRBV7-3 with TRBJ2-1; D is perhaps TRBD1 (6 bases). Trimming pared 2 bases from V and 6 bases from J, leaving 14 bases between. This CDR3 has 15 amino acids. Per germline, CDR1 SGHTA and CDR2 FQGTGA. CDR3 region: CASSLDGGGANEQFF. The CDR3 DNA reads as TGTGCCAGCAGCTTAGATGGGGGCGGAGCCAATGAGCAGTTCTTC.

The table lists this clone with a few counts. The chain carries TRBV7-7 and TRBJ2-3; TRBD2 is a possible D gene (6 bases). Trimming removed 0 bases from V and 6 bases from J, with 10 bases in between. Germline assignment: CDR1 SSHAT and CDR2 FNYEAQ (reference sequence). CDR3 length: 14 amino acids. Here the CDR3 reads CASSLASGLDTQYF. In DNA, the CDR3 is TGTGCCAGCAGCTTAGCCAGCGGGCTTGATACGCAGTATTTT.

The V call is TRBV5-6, the J call TRBJ1-2; D is unclear. V lost 4 bases and J lost 8, with 9 bases in between. The CDR3 runs 11 residues. Germline V gene lookup returns CDR1 SGHDT and CDR2 YYEEEE. In DNA, the CDR3 is TGTGCCAGCAGCGGTACGCCGGGCTACACCTTC. This encodes CASSGTPGYTF.

This chain connects TRBV29-1 to TRBJ1-2; a weak D match, TRBD1 (5 bases). Germline V gives CDR1 SQVTM, CDR2 ANQGSEA. Deletions cut 0 bases from V and 7 bases from J, with 12 bases between. This CDR3 has 13 amino acids. CDR3 sequence (DNA): TGCAGCGTTGAAGACGGAGGGCAGGGTGGCTACACCTTC. Encoded protein: CSVEDGGQGGYTF.

The rearrangement links TRBV5-1 to TRBJ1-1, with D unclear. Per germline, CDR1 SGHRS and CDR2 YFSETQ. Trimming took 4 bases from V and 4 from J, leaving 14 bases between them. The CDR3 is 14 amino acids. CDR3 sequence: CASSLGLPGTEAFF. The CDR3 DNA sequence: TGCGCCAGCAGCCTAGGACTCCCGGGCACTGAAGCTTTCTTT.